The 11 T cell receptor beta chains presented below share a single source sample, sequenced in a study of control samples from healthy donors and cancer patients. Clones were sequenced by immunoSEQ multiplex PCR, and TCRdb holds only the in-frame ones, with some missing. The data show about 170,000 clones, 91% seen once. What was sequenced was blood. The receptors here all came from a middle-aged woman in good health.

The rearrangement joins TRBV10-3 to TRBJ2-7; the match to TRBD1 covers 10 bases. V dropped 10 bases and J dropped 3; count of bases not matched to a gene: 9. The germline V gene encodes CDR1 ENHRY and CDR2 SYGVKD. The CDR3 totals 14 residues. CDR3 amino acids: CATGSGTGDYEQYF. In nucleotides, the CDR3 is TGTGCCACAGGCTCTGGGACAGGGGACTACGAGCAGTACTTC.

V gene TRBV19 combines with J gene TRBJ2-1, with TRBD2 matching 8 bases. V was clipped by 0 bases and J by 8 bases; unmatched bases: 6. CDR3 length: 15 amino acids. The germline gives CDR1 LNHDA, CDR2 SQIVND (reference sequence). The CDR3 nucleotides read TGTGCCAGTAGTATAGACGGGGGGGCGACGGATGAGCAGTTCTTC. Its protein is CASSIDGGATDEQFF.

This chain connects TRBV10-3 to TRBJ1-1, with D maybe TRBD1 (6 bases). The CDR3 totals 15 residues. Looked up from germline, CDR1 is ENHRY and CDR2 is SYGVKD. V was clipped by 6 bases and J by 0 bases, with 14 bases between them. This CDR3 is CAIREGHGLNTEAFF. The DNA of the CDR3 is TGTGCCATCAGGGAGGGACACGGCTTGAACACTGAAGCTTTCTTT.

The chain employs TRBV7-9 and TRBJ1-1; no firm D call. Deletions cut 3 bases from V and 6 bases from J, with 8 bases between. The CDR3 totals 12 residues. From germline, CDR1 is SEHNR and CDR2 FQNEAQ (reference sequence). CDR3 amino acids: CASSFSVSEAFF. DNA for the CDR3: TGTGCCAGCAGCTTTAGCGTGTCTGAAGCTTTCTTT.

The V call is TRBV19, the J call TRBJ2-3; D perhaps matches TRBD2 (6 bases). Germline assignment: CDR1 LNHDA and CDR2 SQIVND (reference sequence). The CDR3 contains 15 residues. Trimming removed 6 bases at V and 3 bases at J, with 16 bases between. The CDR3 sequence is CASSTGLVPTDTQYF. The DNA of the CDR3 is TGTGCCAGTAGCACGGGACTGGTACCTACAGATACGCAGTATTTT.

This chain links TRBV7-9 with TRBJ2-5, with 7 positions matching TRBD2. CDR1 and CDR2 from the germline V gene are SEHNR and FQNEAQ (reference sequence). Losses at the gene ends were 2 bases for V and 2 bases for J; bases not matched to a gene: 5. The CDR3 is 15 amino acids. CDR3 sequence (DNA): TGTGCCAGCAGCTTAAAGCGGGGTCTACAAGAGACCCAGTACTTC. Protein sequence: CASSLKRGLQETQYF. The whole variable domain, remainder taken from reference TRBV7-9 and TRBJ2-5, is DTGVSQNPRHKITKRGQNVTFRCDPISEHNRLYWYRQTLGQGPEFLTYFQNEAQLEKSRLLSDRFSAERPKGSFSTLEIQRTEQGDSAMYLCASSLKRGLQETQYFGPGTRLLVL.

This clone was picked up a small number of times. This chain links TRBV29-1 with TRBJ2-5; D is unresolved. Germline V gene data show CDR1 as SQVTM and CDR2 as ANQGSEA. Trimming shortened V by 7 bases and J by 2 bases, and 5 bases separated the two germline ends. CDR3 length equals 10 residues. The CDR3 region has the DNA TGCAGCGCCTTTCAAGAGACCCAGTACTTC. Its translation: CSAFQETQYF.

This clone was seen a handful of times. This chain's CDR3 is CASSEEAGGAGYTF. The CDR3 DNA reads as TGTGCCAGCAGTGAAGAGGCGGGGGGCGCGGGCTACACCTTC. V gene TRBV6-1 combines with J gene TRBJ1-2; TRBD1 might be the D (6 bases). Trimming took off 1 base at V and 8 bases at J, with 14 bases between the two ends. CDR1 MNHNS and CDR2 SASEGT come from the germline V gene. The CDR3 is 14 residues long.

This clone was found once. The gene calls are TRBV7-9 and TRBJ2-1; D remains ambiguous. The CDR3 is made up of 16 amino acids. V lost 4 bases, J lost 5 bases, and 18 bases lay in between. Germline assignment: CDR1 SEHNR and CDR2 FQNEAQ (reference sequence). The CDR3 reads CASSSRVGWEDNEQFF. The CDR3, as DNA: TGTGCCAGCAGCTCTAGAGTAGGATGGGAAGACAATGAGCAGTTCTTC.

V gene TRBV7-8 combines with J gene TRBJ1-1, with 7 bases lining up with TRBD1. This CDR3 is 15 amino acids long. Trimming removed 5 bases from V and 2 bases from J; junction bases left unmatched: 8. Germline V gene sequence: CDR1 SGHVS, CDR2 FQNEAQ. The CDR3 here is CASSTDRVPNTEAFF. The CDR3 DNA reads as TGTGCCAGCAGCACCGACAGGGTACCCAACACTGAAGCTTTCTTT.

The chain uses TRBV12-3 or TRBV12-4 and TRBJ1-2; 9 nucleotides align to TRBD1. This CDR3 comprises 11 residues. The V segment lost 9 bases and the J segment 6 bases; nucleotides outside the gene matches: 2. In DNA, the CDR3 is TGTGCCAGGAGGACAGGGGATGGCTACACCTTC. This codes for CARRTGDGYTF.